Shown below are 10 T cell receptor beta chains from a single sample sequenced in a study of T-cell reconstitution after alpha-beta-depleted transplantation in children (dated by TCRdb to the mid-2010s). Reading the label with the study, this specimen's treatment or condition is: allogeneic hematopoietic cell transplantation with graft depleted of TCRalphabeta T cells and CD19 B cells. The library was made by PCR. TCRdb records Illumina HiSeq 2500 as the sequencer. TCR library preparation used molecular barcoding, with unique molecular identifiers applied to normalize quantification of the TCRbeta repertoire. TCRdb trimmed public reads at Q25 via fastp, called clones via MiXCR and kept in-frame beta chains. Each entry is one CDR3 protein sequence, shown with its most common DNA and genes. This sample lists 65,000 to 85,000 distinct CDR3 sequences; about a tenth were detected once. Approximately 13% of the sample is held by the ten biggest clonotypes.

Here the sequenced sample was PBMCs, taken before TCRalphabeta/CD19-depleted stem cell transplant. The receptors come from a boy younger than 18 with acute myeloid leukemia, due to receive a stem cell transplant.

This clonotype was detected ten times or more. The J gene is TRBJ2-1, the V gene TRBV5-6, with D unresolved. V was trimmed by 0 bases and J by 2 bases, leaving 12 bases between them. CDR1 is SGHDT and CDR2 is YYEEEE in the germline V gene. The CDR3 is made up of 16 amino acids. CDR3: CASSLAAQMTYNEQFF. DNA of the CDR3: TGTGCCAGCAGCTTGGCGGCCCAAATGACCTACAATGAGCAGTTCTTC.

This clonotype was counted at least ten times. This chain joins TRBV20-1 and TRBJ2-7; maybe TRBD1 (5 bases). This CDR3 region has 11 residues. V was pared by 7 bases and J by 1 base, with 8 bases between. The V gene's germline CDR1 is DFQATT and CDR2 SNEGSKA (reference sequence). The CDR3 sequence is CSVQGSYEQYF. CDR3 nucleotide sequence: TGCAGTGTCCAGGGTTCCTACGAGCAGTACTTC.

This clonotype was seen repeatedly, ten times or more. The rearrangement joins TRBV10-3 to TRBJ2-1; 9 bases are shared with TRBD2. Looked up from germline, CDR1 is ENHRY and CDR2 is SYGVKD. V dropped 0 bases and J dropped 7; count of bases not matched to a gene: 7. This CDR3 spans 16 amino acids. The CDR3 reads CAISESLLAGVNEQFF. CDR3 DNA sequence: TGTGCCATCAGTGAGTCCCTATTAGCGGGAGTAAATGAGCAGTTCTTC.

This clonotype was counted ten times or more. This rearrangement joins TRBV28 to TRBJ2-3, with D perhaps matching TRBD2 (6 bases). From germline, CDR1 is MDHEN and CDR2 SYDVKM. V dropped 3 bases and J dropped 0 bases, with 10 bases sitting between them. The CDR3 is made up of 15 amino acids. The CDR3 DNA sequence: TGTGCCAGCAGTTTGCCTAGCGAAAGCACAGATACGCAGTATTTT. Residues: CASSLPSESTDTQYF.

The CDR3 region is CASSLSAGGYGYTF. For the CDR3, the DNA is TGTGCCAGCAGTTTATCAGCAGGGGGCTATGGCTACACCTTC. The rearrangement joins TRBV27 to TRBJ1-2; 7 bases agree with TRBD1. The V gene end was trimmed by 0 bases and the J gene end by 4 bases; junction bases not matched to a gene: 2. Germline CDR1 and CDR2: MNHEY and SMNVEV (reference sequence). The CDR3 contains 14 residues.

At least ten counts were recorded for this clonotype. The rearrangement uses TRBV4-3 and TRBJ2-1, with D possibly matching TRBD1 (5 bases). The CDR3 runs to 16 residues. Germline CDR1 reads LGHNA; CDR2 reads YSLEER. Deletions cut 1 base from V and 7 bases from J, with 17 bases between. CDR3 region: CASSQGGRARFNEQFF. The CDR3 DNA reads as TGCGCCAGCAGCCAAGGGGGCAGGGCACGATTTAATGAGCAGTTCTTC.

Of note for this clonotype: Given a much more abundant clone one base away, this may be a read error. The chain employs TRBV7-9 and TRBJ2-3, with 10 nucleotides matching TRBD2. This CDR3 has 15 residues. The germline V gene encodes CDR1 SEHNR and CDR2 FQNEAQ (reference sequence). Germline trimming cut 4 bases from V and 4 bases from J; bases unmatched to any gene: 5. In DNA form, the CDR3 reads TGTGCCAGCAGCTCCGGACTAGCGGCACCAGATACGCAGTATTTT. Translated: CASSSGLAAPDTQYF.

This clonotype was recorded at least ten times. The V gene is TRBV4-3, the J gene TRBJ2-1; 8 nucleotides line up with TRBD1. The germline V gene encodes CDR1 LGHNA and CDR2 YSLEER. The CDR3 extends over 14 amino acids. The V and J ends lost 5 bases and 1 base, in that order; junction bases with no gene match: 1. The chain's CDR3 is CASSTGGSYNEQFF. The CDR3 DNA follows: TGCGCCAGCAGCACAGGGGGGTCCTACAATGAGCAGTTCTTC.

This clonotype was observed a few times. The chain is built from TRBV7-9 and TRBJ1-5, with TRBD1 matching 9 bases. Germline trimming cut 5 bases from V and 4 bases from J; bases unmatched to any gene: 6. Per the germline V gene, CDR1 is SEHNR and CDR2 is FQNEAQ (reference sequence). CDR3 length: 15 amino acids. CDR3 nucleotide sequence: TGTGCCAGCAGCCGTACCGGACAGGGGAATCAGCCCCAGCATTTT. The encoded protein is CASSRTGQGNQPQHF.

Comment on this clonotype: A much bigger clone sits one base away, suggesting this may be a read error. The rearrangement joins TRBV12-3 or TRBV12-4 to TRBJ2-2; D gene unclear. The V and J ends lost 11 bases and 4 bases respectively, with 14 bases between them. The CDR3 runs 13 residues. CDR3: CAGVTEPTGELFF. The CDR3 coding sequence is TGTGCCGGGGTCACGGAACCCACCGGGGAGCTGTTTTTT.